This TCR beta chain was recorded in a study of control samples from healthy donors and cancer patients. This CDR3 comprises 16 residues. Germline lookup yields CDR1 MNHNS and CDR2 SASEGT. V gave up 3 bases and J gave up 0 bases, with 12 bases separating them. Repertoires were generated with immunoSEQ multiplex PCR, while TCRdb's copy carries only in-frame clones and drops some. The sample lists about 150,000 clones, about 94% occurring once. J is TRBJ1-5 and V is TRBV6-1; no reliable D call. The sample was blood. The origin of this receptor is a man between 35 and 55 years old in good health. DNA for the CDR3: TGTGCCAGCAGTGACTTAGGGCCCTATAGCAATCAGCCCCAGCATTTT. Translation gives CASSDLGPYSNQPQHF.